This T cell receptor (beta chain) was profiled in a study of blood T cell repertoires in COVID-19. The germline gives CDR1 LGHNA, CDR2 YNFKEQ. The CDR3 spans 16 residues. The trim removed 0 bases at V and 4 bases at J, leaving 5 bases unmatched. The method was immunoSEQ multiplex PCR; TCRdb's version includes in-frame clones alone and lacks a portion of them. The sample has around 280,000 clones, roughly 85% seen once. The sequence came from a woman in her 40s who had recovered from COVID-19. The sequenced material came from PBMCs or T cells enriched from blood (not recorded which). The chain has TRBV4-2 and TRBJ2-3; 9 positions agree with TRBD2. This chain's CDR3 is CASSQDQREVADTQYF. The CDR3 DNA is TGTGCCAGCAGCCAAGATCAGCGGGAGGTCGCAGATACGCAGTATTTT.